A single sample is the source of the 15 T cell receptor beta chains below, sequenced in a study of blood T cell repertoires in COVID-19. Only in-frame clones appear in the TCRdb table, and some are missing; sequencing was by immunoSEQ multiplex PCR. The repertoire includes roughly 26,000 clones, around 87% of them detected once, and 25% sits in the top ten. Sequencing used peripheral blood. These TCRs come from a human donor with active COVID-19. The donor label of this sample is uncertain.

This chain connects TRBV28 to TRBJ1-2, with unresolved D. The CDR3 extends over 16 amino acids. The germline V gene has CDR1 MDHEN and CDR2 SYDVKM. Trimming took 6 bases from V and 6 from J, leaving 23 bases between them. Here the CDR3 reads CASSPGGFPSGDGYTF. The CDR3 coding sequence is TGTGCCAGCAGCCCCGGAGGATTTCCTTCGGGAGATGGCTACACCTTC.

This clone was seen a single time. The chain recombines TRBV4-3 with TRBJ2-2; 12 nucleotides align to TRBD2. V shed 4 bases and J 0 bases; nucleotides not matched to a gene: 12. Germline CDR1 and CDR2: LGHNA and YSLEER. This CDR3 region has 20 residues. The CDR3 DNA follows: TGCGCCAGCAGCCGGGTAACTAGCGGGAGGCCTCAGTCGAACACCGGGGAGCTGTTTTTT. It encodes CASSRVTSGRPQSNTGELFF.

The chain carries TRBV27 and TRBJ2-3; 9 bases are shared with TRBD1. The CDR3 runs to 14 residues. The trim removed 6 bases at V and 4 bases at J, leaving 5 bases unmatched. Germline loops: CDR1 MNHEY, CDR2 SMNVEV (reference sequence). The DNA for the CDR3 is TGTGCCAGCAGCCTGGGGACAGGGTCAGATACGCAGTATTTT. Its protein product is CASSLGTGSDTQYF.

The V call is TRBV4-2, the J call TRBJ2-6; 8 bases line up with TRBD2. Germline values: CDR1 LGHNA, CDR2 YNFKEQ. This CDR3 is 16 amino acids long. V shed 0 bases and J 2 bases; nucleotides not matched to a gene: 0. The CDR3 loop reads CASSQDGGAGANVLTF. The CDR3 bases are TGTGCCAGCAGCCAAGACGGGGGGGCTGGGGCCAACGTCCTGACTTTC.

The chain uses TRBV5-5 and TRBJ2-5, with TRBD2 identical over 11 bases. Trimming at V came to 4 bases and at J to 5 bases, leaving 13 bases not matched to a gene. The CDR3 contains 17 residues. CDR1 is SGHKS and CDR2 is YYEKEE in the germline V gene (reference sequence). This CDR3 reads CASSLLGLAGGGETQYF. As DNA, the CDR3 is TGTGCCAGCAGCCTTCTCGGCCTAGCGGGGGGAGGTGAGACCCAGTACTTC.

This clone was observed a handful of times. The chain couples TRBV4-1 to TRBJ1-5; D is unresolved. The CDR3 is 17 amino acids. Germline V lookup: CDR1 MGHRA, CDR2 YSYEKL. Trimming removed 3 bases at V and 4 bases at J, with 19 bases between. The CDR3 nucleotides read TGCGCCAGCAGCCAGGGCGTTTCGCGAGGGCGTAATCAGCCCCAGCATTTT. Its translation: CASSQGVSRGRNQPQHF.

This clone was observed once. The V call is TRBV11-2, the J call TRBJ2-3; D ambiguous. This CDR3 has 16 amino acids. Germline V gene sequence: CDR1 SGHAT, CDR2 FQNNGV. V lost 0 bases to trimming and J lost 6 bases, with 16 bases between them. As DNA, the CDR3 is TGTGCCAGCAGCTTAGATCTGGGTAACGTGGGCGATACGCAGTATTTT. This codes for CASSLDLGNVGDTQYF.

The CDR3 DNA sequence: TGTGCCAGCAGTCTGACAGCAATCTATAGCAATCAGCCCCAGCATTTT. Its translation is CASSLTAIYSNQPQHF. The rearrangement links TRBV27 to TRBJ1-5; perhaps TRBD1 as D (5 bases). V was shortened by 5 bases and J by 0 bases, with 14 bases between the two germline ends. The CDR3 consists of 16 residues. Germline-derived CDR1 and CDR2 are MNHEY and SMNVEV (reference sequence).

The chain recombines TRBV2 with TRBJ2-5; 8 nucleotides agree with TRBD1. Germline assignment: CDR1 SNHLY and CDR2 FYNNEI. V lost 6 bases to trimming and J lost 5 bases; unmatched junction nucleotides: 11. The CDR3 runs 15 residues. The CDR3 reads CASRTGAVPGETQYF. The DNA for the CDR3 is TGTGCCAGCAGGACAGGGGCCGTGCCTGGGGAGACCCAGTACTTC.

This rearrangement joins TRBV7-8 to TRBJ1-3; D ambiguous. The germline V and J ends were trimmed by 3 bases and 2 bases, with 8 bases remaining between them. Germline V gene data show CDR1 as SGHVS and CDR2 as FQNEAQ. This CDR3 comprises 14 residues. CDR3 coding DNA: TGTGCCAGCAGCTTTCCCGGGGCTGGAAACACCATATATTTT. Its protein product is CASSFPGAGNTIYF.

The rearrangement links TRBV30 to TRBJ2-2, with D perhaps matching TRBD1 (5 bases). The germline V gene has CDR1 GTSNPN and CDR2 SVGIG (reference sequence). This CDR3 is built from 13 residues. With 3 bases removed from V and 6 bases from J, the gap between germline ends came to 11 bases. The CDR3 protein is CAWREVGAGELFF. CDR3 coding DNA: TGTGCCTGGAGAGAAGTAGGGGCCGGGGAGCTGTTTTTT.

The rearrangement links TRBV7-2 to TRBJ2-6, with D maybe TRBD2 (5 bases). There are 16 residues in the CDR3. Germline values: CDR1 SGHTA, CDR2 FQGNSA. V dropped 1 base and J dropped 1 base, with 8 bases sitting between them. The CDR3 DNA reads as TGTGCCAGCAGCTTAGACGGGGTTTCTGGGGCCAACGTCCTGACTTTC. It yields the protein CASSLDGVSGANVLTF.

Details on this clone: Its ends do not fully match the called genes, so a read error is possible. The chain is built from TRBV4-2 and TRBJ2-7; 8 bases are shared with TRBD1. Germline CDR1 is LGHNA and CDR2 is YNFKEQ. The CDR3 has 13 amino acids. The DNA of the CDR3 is TGTGCCAGCAGCCAAGGGTTAGCGGACAGGGCAACCTTC. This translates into CASSQGLADRATF.

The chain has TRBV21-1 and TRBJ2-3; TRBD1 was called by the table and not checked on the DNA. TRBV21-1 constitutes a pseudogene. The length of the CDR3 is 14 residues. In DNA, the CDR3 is TGTGCCAACCAAAGGGGATCCACCACAGATACGCAGTATTTT. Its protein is CANQRGSTTDTQYF.

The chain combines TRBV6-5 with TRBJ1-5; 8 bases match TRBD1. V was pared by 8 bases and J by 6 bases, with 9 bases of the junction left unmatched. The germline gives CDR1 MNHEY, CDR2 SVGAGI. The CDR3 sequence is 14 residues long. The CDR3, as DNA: TGTGCCAGCCAAAAGCGACAGGGGAGTCAGCCCCAGCATTTT. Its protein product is CASQKRQGSQPQHF.